This T cell receptor (beta chain) was recorded in a study of shared clonotypes between healthy human individuals (TCRdb year 2020). General notes on the study: The cohort included a few men and a couple of women between 18 and 49 years of age. For each donor, three plates each were used for CD4 naive and CD4 memory, two plates were used for CD8 naive, and one plate was used for CD8 memory. Each donor's leukapheresis produced roughly between roughly 0.85 and 9.5 billion PBMCs. To increase sequencing depth and limit assay-specific biases, TCR repertoire library preparation and sequencing were carried out by different laboratories using diverse techniques. To estimate repertoire size and how much clonotypes are shared between individuals, the study performed deep sequencing of blood TCR repertoires from a handful of healthy adults.

The donors were healthy, HIV-negative adults with no recently reported acute infections or vaccinations. Only Caucasian adults living in Nashville, Tennessee, USA were represented among the donors. Magnetic negative selection was used to enrich CD4+ T cells, after which naive cells were positively selected on CD45RA and the negative fraction became the memory subset. After blood collection by leukapheresis, PBMCs were isolated using Ficoll-Histopaque density gradient centrifugation and then cryopreserved in the vapor phase of liquid nitrogen. Purity and quantity of every magnetically sorted T cell population were checked by analytical flow cytometry. From each sorted fraction, genomic DNA was isolated and quantified by UV absorbance on a Nanodrop 2000c. Broader findings and caveats from the paper: Clonotypes shared by all four sorted-subset donors showed higher generation probabilities than non-shared clonotypes. Rarefaction of sorted-subset datasets indicated incomplete sequencing despite the large sequencing depth. Pairwise subsampling led to the expectation that sequencing depth would affect the degree of clonotype sharing among donors. The genetic and exposure-history diversity represented was limited by the small number of donors. Naive subsets generally had larger estimated clonotype richness than memory subsets. Sampling was limited to blood, and TCR repertoires in tissue likely differ from TCR repertoires in blood. When several donors were compared, the shared fraction of clonotypes was about 5.2% for naive CD4, more than 3% for naive CD8, more than 2% for memory CD4, and 0.35% to 0.4% for memory CD8.

About this clone itself: Its specific antigen is unknown. No clone much larger than this one lies a single base away; base qualities are absent. Distinct nucleotide sequences in the sample also encode this CDR3.

TCR CDR3 regions were amplified from genomic DNA by multiplex PCR using the deep immunoSEQ assay. Extracted genomic DNA from each cell subset was distributed evenly across all wells of several immunoSEQ 96-well plates, and each plate was treated as a replicate. For sorted subsets, 200 ng of genomic DNA, equivalent to 30,000 or so T cell genomes, went into each replicate PCR. Purified libraries were quantified with a Qubit 3.0 fluorometer, sized on a Bioanalyzer 2100, and re-quantified with the KAPA Library Quantification kit. Every immunoSEQ 96-well plate was sequenced on a dedicated single-read 150-cycle Illumina NextSeq 550 flow cell. As for the original processing: Because the immunoSEQ output included only junctional sequences and no quality scores, the filtering could not be the same as the filtering used for full-length reads. To assign V/J genes and CDR3, sequences were annotated using PyIR, a Python wrapper for IgBLAST v1.9, with IMGT germline references. Any read was removed if the V/J assignment was weak (E-value above 1e-6), the CDR3 was missing, or the read contained stop codons, out-of-frame junctions, or ambiguous translated residues. V3J clonotypes were defined by identical inferred V gene, J gene, and CDR3 amino acid sequence. The percentage overlap between two repertoires was calculated by dividing the number of shared unique clonotypes by the size of the smaller repertoire. Repertoire richness was assessed with RTK rarefaction, the Chao1 estimator, and Recon v2.1 estimates of unobserved clonotypes. For all TCRbeta clonotypes obtained by the gDNA method from several donors, generation probabilities were computed with OLGA. In its TCRdb copy, this immuneACCESS table keeps in-frame sequences only and misses some clones. Where compared with another copy, unresolved V genes explain less than half of these, and the others have no known cause. The V and J calls and clone size come from that table; D and trimming were worked out from the DNA. The sample table contains around 990,000 clones; only one count was recorded for 60% to 80% of them. Roughly 0.82% of the sample rests with the top ten.

V and J lose 5 bases and 1 base, and a span of 8 bases separates them. In the germline V gene, CDR1 corresponds to MDHEN and CDR2 to SYDVKM. From its cysteine to its phenylalanine, the CDR3 spans 13 amino acids. Here the CDR3 DNA is all that survives: 39 bases in frame from base 1. The sequence joins TRBV28 to TRBJ1-1, with the D segment identity uncertain. The clonotype comes from a man in his late teens or twenties in good health. Some clones in this sample may be carry-over from other donors' samples. Input material: memory CD4+ T cells from PBMCs. Per the publication, the cell subset or site label means: CD45RA-negative fraction. At the DNA level, the sequence is TGTGCCAGCAGTCGGACGGAGAACACTGAAGCTTTCTTT. It encodes CASSRTENTEAFF.